The entry that follows covers one T cell receptor (beta chain) sequence. What it recognizes is unknown. Libraries were prepared by immunoSEQ multiplex PCR; TCRdb keeps only in-frame clonotypes and omits some of them. The sample contains around 120,000 clones, less than 95% of which appear only once. This sample stems from a study of T cell responses to AZD1222 COVID-19 vaccine. Study-level findings and limits: Nearly half of spike-specific TCRs reportedly go after variant regions that carry no mutations. Baseline testing showed seropositivity in only a handful of AZD1222 recipients.

Germline CDR1 MDHEN, CDR2 SYDVKM. The V gene end was trimmed by 9 bases and the J gene end by 0 bases; junction bases not matched to a gene: 20. This CDR3 has 20 residues. The source was peripheral blood, collected on day 0 of AZD1222 vaccination. The source is an adult in good health. The genes are TRBV28 and TRBJ2-4; 10 nucleotides align to TRBD2. The CDR3 DNA follows: TGTGCCAGTACCTCTGGACTAGCGGCTGCCGCCTTCTTAGCCAAAAACATTCAGTACTTC. It is translated as CASTSGLAAAAFLAKNIQYF.